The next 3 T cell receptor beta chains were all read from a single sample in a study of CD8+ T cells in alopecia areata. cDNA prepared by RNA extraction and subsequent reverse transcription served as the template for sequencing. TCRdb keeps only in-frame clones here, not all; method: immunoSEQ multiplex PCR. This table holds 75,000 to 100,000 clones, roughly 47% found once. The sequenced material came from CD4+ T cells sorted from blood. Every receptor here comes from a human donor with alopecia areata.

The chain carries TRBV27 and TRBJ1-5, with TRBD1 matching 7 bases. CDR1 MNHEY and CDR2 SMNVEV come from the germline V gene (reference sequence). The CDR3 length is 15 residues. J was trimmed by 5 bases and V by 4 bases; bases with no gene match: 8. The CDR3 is CASSSRQGRDQPQHF. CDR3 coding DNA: TGTGCCAGCAGTTCTCGACAGGGAAGGGATCAGCCCCAGCATTTT.

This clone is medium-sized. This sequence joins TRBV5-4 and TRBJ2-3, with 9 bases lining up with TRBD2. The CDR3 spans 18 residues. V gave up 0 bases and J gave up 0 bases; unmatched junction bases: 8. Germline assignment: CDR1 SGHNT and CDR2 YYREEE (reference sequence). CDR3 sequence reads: CASSLGLADLASTDTQYF. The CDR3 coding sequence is TGTGCCAGCAGCTTGGGACTAGCGGACCTTGCTAGCACAGATACGCAGTATTTT. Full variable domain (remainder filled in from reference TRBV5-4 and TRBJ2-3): ETGVTQSPTHLIKTRGQQVTLRCSSQSGHNTVSWYQQALGQGPQFIFQYYREEENGRGNFPPRFSGLQFPNYSSELNVNALELDDSALYLCASSLGLADLASTDTQYFGPGTRLTVL.

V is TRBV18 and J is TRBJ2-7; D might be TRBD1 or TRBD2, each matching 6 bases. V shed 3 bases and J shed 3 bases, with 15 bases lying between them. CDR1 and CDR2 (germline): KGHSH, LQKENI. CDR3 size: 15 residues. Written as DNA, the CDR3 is TGTGCCAGCTCACCGCTACCTGCGGGACACTACGAGCAGTACTTC. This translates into CASSPLPAGHYEQYF.